This T cell receptor (beta chain) was recovered during a study of shared clonotypes between healthy human individuals. Findings and limits, study-wide: Generally, estimated richness proved larger in naive subsets than it did in memory subsets.

Worth noting for this clone: What it binds is unknown.

Produced via immunoSEQ multiplex PCR; TCRdb's table is partial and in-frame only. The repertoire holds over a million clones, with 95% to 99% as singletons. The investigators split CD4+ cells into a CD45RA+ naive subset and a CD45RA-negative memory subset. Material for sequencing was naive CD4+ T cells sorted from blood. Subset defined: CD45RA+ positively selected. This sequence was found in a man aged 30 to 39 in good health.

CDR3 loop: CARSFIQAASSYEQYF. DNA for the CDR3: TGTGCCAGAAGCTTCATCCAGGCAGCCTCTTCCTACGAGCAGTACTTC. The chain couples TRBV5-3 to TRBJ2-7; D is uncertain. TRBV5-3 is placed among ORFs of uncertain function. The CDR3 is 16 residues long. Trimming removed 2 bases from V and 1 base from J, with 16 bases in between.